This is a list of T cell receptor beta chains from one sample in a study of neurological immune-mediated disorders. TCRdb itself ran the 5' RACE reads through MiXCR, one entry per CDR3 protein. The profile shows 65,000 to 90,000 distinct CDR3 sequences, under 13% of them singletons. Sequencing was performed on PBMCs. Receptors originate from a man aged 40-49 years in good health. Each CDR3 is given with its conserved first and last residue. The D gene is left open where the match is weak. Rows give clone size only sometimes, using once, few, many, or a class for an expanded clone.

J gene,clone size,CDR3 length,V gene,D gene,CDR3 DNA,CDR3 protein
TRBJ2-1,many,17,TRBV5-1,TRBD2,TGCGCCAGCAGCTGGAACCCTAGCGGGAGCTCCTACAATGAGCAGTTCTTC,CASSWNPSGSSYNEQFF
TRBJ2-1,many,16,TRBV3-1,NA,TGTGCCAGCAGCCAATCCTCAGCGTTTCTCCACAATGAGCAGTTCTTC,CASSQSSAFLHNEQFF
TRBJ2-1,many,11,TRBV20-1,NA,TGCAGTGCTAGTGGTATGGGGGAGCAGTTCTTC,CSASGMGEQFF
TRBJ2-7,many,13,TRBV12-3/TRBV12-4,TRBD2,TGTGCCAGCAGTCATAGCGGGAGGAACGAGCAGTACTTC,CASSHSGRNEQYF
TRBJ2-5,many,13,TRBV5-1,NA,TGCGCCAGCAGCTTGCAGACCGAAGAGACCCAGTACTTC,CASSLQTEETQYF
TRBJ2-1,many,13,TRBV5-1,NA,TGCGCCAGCAGCGTGGACTCCTACAATGAGCAGTTCTTC,CASSVDSYNEQFF
TRBJ2-1,many,15,TRBV7-9,NA,TGTGCCAGCAGCCAAACTAGAAACTCCTACAATGAGCAGTTCTTC,CASSQTRNSYNEQFF
TRBJ2-7,once,21,TRBV7-2,NA,NA,CASIFYICSARAGGGTYEQYF
TRBJ2-7,many,13,TRBV7-9,NA,TGTGCCAGCAGCGTACCTGGTGACTACGAGCAGTACTTC,CASSVPGDYEQYF
TRBJ2-4,many,15,TRBV20-1,NA,TGCAGTGCTAGAGATACCGGGGTAGCCAAAAACATTCAGTACTTC,CSARDTGVAKNIQYF
TRBJ1-6,many,18,TRBV20-1,TRBD1,TGCAGTGCTAGAGATAAGAGGGGAGGGGGCGCGGGTAATTCACCCCTCCACTTT,CSARDKRGGGAGNSPLHF
TRBJ1-2,many,15,TRBV2,NA,TGTGCCAGCAGTGAATATTTTGGCGGAGAAGATGGCTACACCTTC,CASSEYFGGEDGYTF
TRBJ2-3,many,14,TRBV28,TRBD2,TGTGCCAGCAGGCTAGCGGGAGGCACAGATACGCAGTATTTT,CASRLAGGTDTQYF
TRBJ1-4,many,14,TRBV27,TRBD1,TGTGCCAGCAGTTTGGGGACAGAAGTTGAAAAACTGTTTTTT,CASSLGTEVEKLFF
TRBJ2-3,many,19,TRBV5-1,TRBD2,TGCGCCAGCAGCTTGGGCCAGCTTCTAGCGGGGGGCCTCACAGATACGCAGTATTTT,CASSLGQLLAGGLTDTQYF
TRBJ2-7,many,15,TRBV7-2,TRBD2,TGTGCCAGCAGCGGGCCTAGCGGGGGCTACTACGAGCAGTACTTC,CASSGPSGGYYEQYF
TRBJ2-7,many,12,TRBV6-2/TRBV6-3,NA,TGTGCCAGCAGTTACTCCGACTACGAGCAGTACTTC,CASSYSDYEQYF
TRBJ2-1,medium-sized,18,TRBV24-1,TRBD2,TGTGCCACCAGTGCGTCGCTAGCGGAAACAAAATCTTACAATGAGCAGTTCTTC,CATSASLAETKSYNEQFF
TRBJ1-1,many,14,TRBV9,NA,TGTGCCAGCAGCGTAGTGCGTCAGGGGCTTGAAGCTTTCTTT,CASSVVRQGLEAFF
TRBJ2-7,many,13,TRBV20-1,NA,TGCAGCGCCGATTCAAAGTCCTCCTACGAGCAGTACTTC,CSADSKSSYEQYF
TRBJ2-3,many,14,TRBV20-1,TRBD2,TGCAGTGCTAGAGTAGCGGGGGGGGTAGATACGCAGTATTTT,CSARVAGGVDTQYF
TRBJ2-5,NA,15,TRBV2,NA,TGTGCCAGCAGTGCTAATCTTGGTAGCCAAGAGACCCAGTACTTC,CASSANLGSQETQYF
TRBJ2-7,many,17,TRBV14,NA,TGTGCCAGCAGCCAACTGGGCGGACAAATGGGGTGGTACGAGCAGTACTTC,CASSQLGGQMGWYEQYF
TRBJ2-7,many,14,TRBV29-1,NA,TGCAGCGTTGTTACCCTCCGCAGGGATCACGAGCAGTACTTC,CSVVTLRRDHEQYF
TRBJ2-6,NA,16,TRBV5-1,NA,TGCGCCAGCAGCTTGGGCGACAGTACTGGGGCCAACGTCCTGACTTTC,CASSLGDSTGANVLTF
TRBJ2-1,many,15,TRBV12-3/TRBV12-4,TRBD1,TGTGCCAGCAGTTTGGGCAGGGGGCCATACAATGAGCAGTTCTTC,CASSLGRGPYNEQFF
TRBJ2-2,many,15,TRBV5-5,NA,TGTGCCAGCAGCTTGCCACTGGTTGGCACCGGGGAGCTGTTTTTT,CASSLPLVGTGELFF
TRBJ1-2,many,13,TRBV5-1,TRBD1,TGCGCCAGCAGCCACGAACAGGGGGAAGGCTACACCTTC,CASSHEQGEGYTF
TRBJ2-7,many,16,TRBV5-1,TRBD1,TGCGCCAGCAGCACAAGACAGGGGAATAGGGGCTACGAGCAGTACTTC,CASSTRQGNRGYEQYF
TRBJ2-7,NA,16,TRBV24-1,NA,TGTGCCACCAGTGATTTCCCTCCCCCAGTGCCCTACGAGCAGTACTTC,CATSDFPPPVPYEQYF
TRBJ1-2,many,13,TRBV5-1,NA,TGCGCCAGCACGGACACTCTCAACTATGGCTACACCTTC,CASTDTLNYGYTF
TRBJ2-7,many,14,TRBV5-1,TRBD2,TGCGCCAGCAGCTTCCACGGGAGGGGCTACGAGCAGTACTTC,CASSFHGRGYEQYF
TRBJ2-1,many,14,TRBV29-1,NA,TGCAGCGTTACCTACTTGGGGGTCTACAATGAGCAGTTCTTC,CSVTYLGVYNEQFF
TRBJ2-5,many,15,TRBV10-3,NA,TGTGCCATCAGTGAGTCCGGTTGGCGTCAAGAGACCCAGTACTTC,CAISESGWRQETQYF
TRBJ2-4,many,14,TRBV10-3,NA,TGTGCCATCAGTGAGTCGCCGGGTAGAAACATTCAGTACTTC,CAISESPGRNIQYF
TRBJ1-3,many,19,TRBV6-6,NA,TGTGCCAGCCTCAAAAACTCATATTTGGACGGACACTCTGGAAACACCATATATTTT,CASLKNSYLDGHSGNTIYF
TRBJ2-2,NA,16,TRBV5-1,TRBD1,TGCGCCAGCAGCGCCCGGGACAGGGGTGGCACCGGGGAGCTGTTTTTT,CASSARDRGGTGELFF
TRBJ2-2,many,16,TRBV7-2,TRBD1,TGTGCCAGCAGCTTTCTCAGGGGGCAGAGTACCGGGGAGCTGTTTTTT,CASSFLRGQSTGELFF
TRBJ2-5,NA,16,TRBV5-1,TRBD2,TGCGCCAGCAGCTCAGGACTAGCGGGCAACCAAGAGACCCAGTACTTC,CASSSGLAGNQETQYF
TRBJ2-1,many,17,TRBV14,NA,TGTGCCAGCAGCCAAGATCGTGTGGCGGGGATCTACAATGAGCAGTTCTTC,CASSQDRVAGIYNEQFF
TRBJ2-3,many,15,TRBV5-1,TRBD2,TGCGCCAGCAGCCCGACGGGACTAGCTGAAGATACGCAGTATTTT,CASSPTGLAEDTQYF
TRBJ2-3,many,16,TRBV7-2,NA,TGTGCCAGCAGCTTAGGGGGACTCTCCTACACAGATACGCAGTATTTT,CASSLGGLSYTDTQYF
TRBJ1-6,few,17,TRBV19,NA,TGTGCCAGTAAAGACCGACCGCAGGGTAGCGCTAATTCACCCCTCCACTTT,CASKDRPQGSANSPLHF
TRBJ1-2,many,13,TRBV6-5,NA,TGTGCCAGCAGTTACATCGGCCAGGGCGGCTACACCTTC,CASSYIGQGGYTF
TRBJ2-7,many,13,TRBV20-1,NA,TGCAGTGCTAGGGGGGACGCCCTCTACGAGCAGTACTTC,CSARGDALYEQYF